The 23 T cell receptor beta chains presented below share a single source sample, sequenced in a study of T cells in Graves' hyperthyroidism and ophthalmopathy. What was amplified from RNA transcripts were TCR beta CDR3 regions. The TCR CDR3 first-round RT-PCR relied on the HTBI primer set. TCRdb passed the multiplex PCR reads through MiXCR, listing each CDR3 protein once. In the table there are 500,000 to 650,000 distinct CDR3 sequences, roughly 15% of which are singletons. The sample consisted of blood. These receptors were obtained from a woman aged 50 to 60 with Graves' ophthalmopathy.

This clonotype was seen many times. In DNA, the CDR3 is TGTGCCAGCAGTTTATTGGGGCCTCGGTTGGCGGCAGATACGCAGTATTTT. The encoded protein is CASSLLGPRLAADTQYF. The chain joins TRBV27 to TRBJ2-3, with a tentative D call TRBD1 (5 bases). V gave up 1 base and J gave up 4 bases, with 18 bases separating them. Germline V gene data show CDR1 as MNHEY and CDR2 as SMNVEV (reference sequence). The CDR3 loop spans 17 amino acids.

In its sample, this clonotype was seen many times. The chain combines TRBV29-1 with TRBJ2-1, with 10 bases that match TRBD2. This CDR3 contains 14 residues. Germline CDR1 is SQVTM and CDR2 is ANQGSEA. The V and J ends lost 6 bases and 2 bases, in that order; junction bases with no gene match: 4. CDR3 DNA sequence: TGCAGCGTGGGAGCGGGAGGGGCCTACAATGAGCAGTTCTTC. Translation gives CSVGAGGAYNEQFF.

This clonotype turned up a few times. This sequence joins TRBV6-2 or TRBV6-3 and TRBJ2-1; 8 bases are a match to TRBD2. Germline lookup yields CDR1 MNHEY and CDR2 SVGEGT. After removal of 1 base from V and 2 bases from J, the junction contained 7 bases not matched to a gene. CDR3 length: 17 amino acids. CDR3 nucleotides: TGTGCCAGCAGTTACTTGTGGACTAGCCAGGCCTACAATGAGCAGTTCTTC. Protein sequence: CASSYLWTSQAYNEQFF.

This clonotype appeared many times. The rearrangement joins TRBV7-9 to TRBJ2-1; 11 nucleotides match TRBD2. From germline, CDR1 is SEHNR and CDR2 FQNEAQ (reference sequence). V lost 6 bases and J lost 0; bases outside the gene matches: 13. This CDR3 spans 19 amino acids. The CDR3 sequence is CASRSGTSGHLSSYNEQFF. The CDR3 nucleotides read TGTGCCAGCAGGTCCGGGACTAGCGGTCACTTGAGCTCCTACAATGAGCAGTTCTTC.

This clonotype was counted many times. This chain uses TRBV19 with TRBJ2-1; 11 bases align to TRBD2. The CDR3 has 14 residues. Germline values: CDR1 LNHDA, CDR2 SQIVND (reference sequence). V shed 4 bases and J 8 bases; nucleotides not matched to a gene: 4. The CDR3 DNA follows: TGTGCCAGTAGTAAGCTAGCGGGAGGCTATGAGCAGTTCTTC. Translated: CASSKLAGGYEQFF.

In nucleotides, the CDR3 is TGCAGTGCTAGACCGGGACTGGATCGCGAGCAGTACTTC. Protein sequence: CSARPGLDREQYF. J is TRBJ2-7 and V is TRBV20-1, with D perhaps matching TRBD2 (6 bases). The germline CDR1 and CDR2 sequences are DFQATT and SNEGSKA (reference sequence). V was trimmed by 2 bases and J by 6 bases, leaving 14 bases between them. The CDR3 spans 13 residues.

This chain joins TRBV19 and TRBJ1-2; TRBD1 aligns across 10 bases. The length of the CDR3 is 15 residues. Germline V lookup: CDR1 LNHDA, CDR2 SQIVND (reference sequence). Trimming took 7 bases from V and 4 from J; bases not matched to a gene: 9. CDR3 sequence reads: CASMTTRDRGYGYTF. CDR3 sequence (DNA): TGTGCCAGTATGACTACCCGGGACAGGGGCTATGGCTACACCTTC.

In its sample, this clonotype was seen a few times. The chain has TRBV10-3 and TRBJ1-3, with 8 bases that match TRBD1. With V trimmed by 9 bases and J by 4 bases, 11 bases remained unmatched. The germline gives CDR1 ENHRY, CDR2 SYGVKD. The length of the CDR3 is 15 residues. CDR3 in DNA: TGTGCCATTAGTTCCGCGACAGGGGTCGGAAACACCATATATTTT. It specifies CAISSATGVGNTIYF.

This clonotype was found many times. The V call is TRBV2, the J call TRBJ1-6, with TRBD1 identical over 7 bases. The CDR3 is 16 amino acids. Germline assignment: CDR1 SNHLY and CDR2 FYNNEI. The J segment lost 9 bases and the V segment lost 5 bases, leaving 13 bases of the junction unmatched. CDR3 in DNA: TGTGCCAGCAGTACACAATTACAGGGGATGGGTTCACCCCTCCACTTT. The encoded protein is CASSTQLQGMGSPLHF.

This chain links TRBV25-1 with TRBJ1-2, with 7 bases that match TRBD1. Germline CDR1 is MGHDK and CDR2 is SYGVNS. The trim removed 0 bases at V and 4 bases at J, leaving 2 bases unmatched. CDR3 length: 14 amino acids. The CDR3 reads CASSEYGDSYGYTF. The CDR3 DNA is TGTGCCAGCAGTGAATACGGGGACAGCTATGGCTACACCTTC.

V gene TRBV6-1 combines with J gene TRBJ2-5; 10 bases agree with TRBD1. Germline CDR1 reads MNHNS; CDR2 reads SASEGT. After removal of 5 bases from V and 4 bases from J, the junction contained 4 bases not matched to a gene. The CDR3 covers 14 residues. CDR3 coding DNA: TGTGCCAGCAGTCGATGGACAGGGGGAGAGACCCAGTACTTC. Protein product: CASSRWTGGETQYF.

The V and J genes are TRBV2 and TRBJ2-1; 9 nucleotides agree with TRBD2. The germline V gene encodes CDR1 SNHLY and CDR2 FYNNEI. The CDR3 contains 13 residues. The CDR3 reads CGSGGRAPNEQFF. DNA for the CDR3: TGTGGGTCTGGCGGGAGGGCACCCAATGAGCAGTTCTTC. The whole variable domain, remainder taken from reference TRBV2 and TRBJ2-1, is EPEVTQTPSHQVTQMGQEVILRCVPISNHLYFYWYRQILGQKVEFLVSFYNNEISEKSEIFDDQFSVERPDGSNFTLKIRSTKLEDSAMYFCGSGGRAPNEQFFGPGTRLTVL.

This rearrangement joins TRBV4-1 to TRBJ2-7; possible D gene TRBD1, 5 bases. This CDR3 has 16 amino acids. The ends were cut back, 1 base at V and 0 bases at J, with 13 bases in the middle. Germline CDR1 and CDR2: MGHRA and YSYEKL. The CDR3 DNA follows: TGCGCCAGCAGCCAAGGACCCGACAGAAGCTCCTACGAGCAGTACTTC. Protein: CASSQGPDRSSYEQYF.

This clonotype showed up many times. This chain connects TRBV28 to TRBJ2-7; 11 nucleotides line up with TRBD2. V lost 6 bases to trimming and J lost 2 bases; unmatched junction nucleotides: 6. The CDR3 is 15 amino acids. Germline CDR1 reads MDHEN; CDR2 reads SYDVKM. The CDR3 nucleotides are TGTGCCAGCAGCGGGACTAGCGGAAGGACCTACGAGCAGTACTTC. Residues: CASSGTSGRTYEQYF.

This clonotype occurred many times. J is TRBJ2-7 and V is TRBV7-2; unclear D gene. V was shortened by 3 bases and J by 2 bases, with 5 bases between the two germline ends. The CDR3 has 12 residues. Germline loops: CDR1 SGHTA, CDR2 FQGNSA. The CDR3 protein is CASSFGAYEQYF. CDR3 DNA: TGTGCCAGCAGCTTCGGAGCCTACGAGCAGTACTTC.

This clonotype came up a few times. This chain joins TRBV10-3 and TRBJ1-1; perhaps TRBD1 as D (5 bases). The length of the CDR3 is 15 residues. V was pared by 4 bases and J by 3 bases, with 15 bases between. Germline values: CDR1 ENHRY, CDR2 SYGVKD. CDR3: CAISVLAGWDTEAFF. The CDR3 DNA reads TGTGCCATCAGTGTTTTAGCAGGGTGGGACACTGAAGCTTTCTTT.

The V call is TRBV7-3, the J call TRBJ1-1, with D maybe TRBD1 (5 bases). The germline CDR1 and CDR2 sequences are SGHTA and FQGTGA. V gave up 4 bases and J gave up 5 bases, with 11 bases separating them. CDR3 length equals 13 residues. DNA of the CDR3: TGTGCCAGCAGCTACCAGGGTTGGACTGAAGCTTTCTTT. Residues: CASSYQGWTEAFF.

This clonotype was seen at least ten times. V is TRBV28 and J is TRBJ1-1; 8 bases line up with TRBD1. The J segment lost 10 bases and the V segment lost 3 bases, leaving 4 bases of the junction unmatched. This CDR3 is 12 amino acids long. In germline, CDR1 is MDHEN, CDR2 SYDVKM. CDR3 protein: CASSFQGATAFF. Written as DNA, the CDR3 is TGTGCCAGCAGTTTCCAGGGGGCGACAGCTTTCTTT. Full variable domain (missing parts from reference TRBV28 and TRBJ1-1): DVKVTQSSRYLVKRTGEKVFLECVQDMDHENMFWYRQDPGLGLRLIYFSYDVKMKEKGDIPEGYSVSREKKERFSLILESASTNQTSMYLCASSFQGATAFFGQGTRLTVV.

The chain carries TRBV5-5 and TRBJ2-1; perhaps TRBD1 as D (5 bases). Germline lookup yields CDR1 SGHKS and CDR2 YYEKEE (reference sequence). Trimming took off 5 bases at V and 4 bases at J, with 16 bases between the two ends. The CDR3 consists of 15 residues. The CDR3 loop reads CASRRTQATYNEQFF. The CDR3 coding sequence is TGTGCCAGCAGGAGGACACAGGCCACGTACAATGAGCAGTTCTTC.

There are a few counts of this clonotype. In DNA form, the CDR3 reads TGTGCCAGCAGTCCTGCGGGAGGCCCGTATGGGGAGCAGTTCTTC. It is translated as CASSPAGGPYGEQFF. V and J are TRBV28 and TRBJ2-1, with 8 nucleotides matching TRBD2. Per germline, CDR1 MDHEN and CDR2 SYDVKM. The CDR3 extends over 15 amino acids. After removal of 5 bases from V and 10 bases from J, the junction contained 13 bases not matched to a gene.

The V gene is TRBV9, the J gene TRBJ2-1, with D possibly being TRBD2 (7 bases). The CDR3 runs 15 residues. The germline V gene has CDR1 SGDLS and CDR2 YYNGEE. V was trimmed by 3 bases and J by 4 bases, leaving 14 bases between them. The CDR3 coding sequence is TGTGCCAGCAGCGGAGGGGGAGGGCTGTACAATGAGCAGTTCTTC. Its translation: CASSGGGGLYNEQFF. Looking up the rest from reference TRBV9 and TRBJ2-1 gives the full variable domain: DSGVTQTPKHLITATGQRVTLRCSPRSGDLSVYWYQQSLDQGLQFLIQYYNGEERAKGNILERFSAQQFPDLHSELNLSSLELGDSALYFCASSGGGGLYNEQFFGPGTRLTVL.

CDR3 in DNA: TGTGCCAGCAGTGGGGGTCCGGGACTAGCGTTGCACACCGGGGAGCTGTTTTTT. This gives the protein CASSGGPGLALHTGELFF. The J gene is TRBJ2-2, the V gene TRBV6-1; the match to TRBD2 covers 10 bases. The junction had 11 bases not matched to a gene; V was cut back by 4 bases and J by 3 bases. Germline CDR1 reads MNHNS; CDR2 reads SASEGT. This CDR3 comprises 18 residues.

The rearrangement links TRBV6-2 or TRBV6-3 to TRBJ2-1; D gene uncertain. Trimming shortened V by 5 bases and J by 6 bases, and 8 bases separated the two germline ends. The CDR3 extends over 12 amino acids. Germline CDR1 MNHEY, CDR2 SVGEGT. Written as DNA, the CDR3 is TGTGCCAGCAGTAGACGTGTCAATGAGCAGTTCTTC. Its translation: CASSRRVNEQFF.